These 27 T cell receptor beta chains were all obtained from the same sample, sequenced in a study of T cells in Graves' hyperthyroidism and ophthalmopathy. RNA transcripts were the template for amplifying TCR beta CDR3 regions. A set of HTBI primers served as the primers for a first-round RT-PCR of the TCR CDR3. MiXCR, applied by TCRdb to the multiplex PCR reads, yields one record per CDR3 protein. Counted here are roughly 360,000 distinct CDR3 sequences, around an eighth occurring once; the ten biggest clones make up around 20%. Sequencing input: blood. Source of these receptors: a man aged 25 to 45 with Graves' hyperthyroidism that later progressed to Graves' ophthalmopathy.

This clonotype came up a few times. The chain recombines TRBV5-1 with TRBJ2-3, with 7 bases lining up with TRBD1. The CDR3 runs to 18 residues. With V trimmed by 4 bases and J by 0 bases, 14 bases remained unmatched. Germline V gene data show CDR1 as SGHRS and CDR2 as YFSETQ. CDR3 bases: TGCGCCAGCAGCCCGCTCGGAACTCCGGGACAGAGCACAGATACGCAGTATTTT. This gives the protein CASSPLGTPGQSTDTQYF. Full variable domain (outside the CDR3, taken from reference TRBV5-1 and TRBJ2-3): KAGVTQTPRYLIKTRGQQVTLSCSPISGHRSVSWYQQTPGQGLQFLFEYFSETQRNKGNFPGRFSGRQFSNSRSEMNVSTLELGDSALYLCASSPLGTPGQSTDTQYFGPGTRLTVL.

Ten or more counts support this clonotype. V gene TRBV6-2 or TRBV6-3 combines with J gene TRBJ2-7; D gene uncertain. Looked up from germline, CDR1 is MNHEY and CDR2 is SVGEGT. Trimming stripped 2 bases from V and 0 bases from J, with 14 bases between. The CDR3 extends over 16 amino acids. The DNA of the CDR3 is TGTGCCAGCAGTTACAAAGTCGAGGAGAGCTCCTACGAGCAGTACTTC. It translates to CASSYKVEESSYEQYF.

This clonotype was observed at least ten times. CDR3 sequence (DNA): TGTGCCAGCAGCCAGGAGGGACAGTTGGGGCCCCAGCATTTT. This encodes CASSQEGQLGPQHF. The gene calls are TRBV12-3 or TRBV12-4 and TRBJ1-5; TRBD1 agrees at 7 bases. V gave up 6 bases and J gave up 9 bases; unmatched junction bases: 11. CDR3 size: 14 residues.

Worth noting for this clonotype: A much larger clone is a single base away; this may be a read error. The gene calls are TRBV28 and TRBJ2-5; 10 bases map to TRBD1. This CDR3 has 17 amino acids. V trimming: 2 bases; J trimming: 7 bases; junction bases outside the gene matches: 13. Per germline, CDR1 MDHEN and CDR2 SYDVKM. DNA of the CDR3: TGTGCCAGCAGTTTACACTTCCGGACAGGGGGAACGGGGACCCAGTACTTC. Translated, it gives CASSLHFRTGGTGTQYF.

This clonotype was seen ten or more times. The chain carries TRBV28 and TRBJ2-4; no clear D. The V end lost 1 base, the J end lost 2 bases, and 6 bases lay between the germline ends. The CDR3 loop spans 14 amino acids. Germline V gene sequence: CDR1 MDHEN, CDR2 SYDVKM. The CDR3 loop is CASSLSESKNIQYF. CDR3 nucleotides: TGTGCCAGCAGTTTATCCGAATCCAAAAACATTCAGTACTTC.

This clonotype was detected only a few times. The chain joins TRBV20-1 to TRBJ2-1; possible D gene TRBD2, 5 bases. CDR1 is DFQATT and CDR2 is SNEGSKA in the germline V gene (reference sequence). CDR3 length: 14 residues. V was cut by 6 bases and J by 5 bases, with 17 bases left in between. CDR3 residues: CSAPRAGGHNEQFF. CDR3 coding DNA: TGCAGTGCCCCGCGGGCGGGCGGGCACAATGAGCAGTTCTTC.

This clonotype was seen at least ten times. V usage is TRBV6-1 and J usage is TRBJ2-7, with 9 bases identical to TRBD1. CDR1 is MNHNS, CDR2 SASEGT, per germline. The CDR3 totals 15 residues. After removal of 2 bases from V and 1 base from J, the junction contained 3 bases not matched to a gene. This CDR3 reads CASSEPDRGSYEQYF. As DNA, the CDR3 is TGTGCCAGCAGTGAACCGGACAGGGGATCCTACGAGCAGTACTTC.

V is TRBV29-1 and J is TRBJ1-2, with D hard to call. Trimming shortened V by 0 bases and J by 8 bases, and 22 bases separated the two germline ends. The CDR3 has 16 residues. Germline CDR1 SQVTM, CDR2 ANQGSEA. The CDR3 DNA sequence: TGCAGCGTTGAAGATCTCTTGGGGTCAGGCCCACGAGGCTACACCTTC. Translation gives CSVEDLLGSGPRGYTF.

The chain joins TRBV20-1 to TRBJ2-3; weak D call: TRBD2 (6 bases). CDR3 length: 16 amino acids. Trimming pared 0 bases from V and 2 bases from J, leaving 15 bases between. Germline V CDR1 and CDR2: DFQATT, SNEGSKA (reference sequence). DNA for the CDR3: TGCAGTGCTAGAGATCTACTAGCTGGGTCCACAGATACGCAGTATTTT. Protein sequence: CSARDLLAGSTDTQYF.

This clonotype was counted ten times or more. V is TRBV11-2 and J is TRBJ1-1; possibly TRBD1 for D (6 bases). The V and J ends lost 1 base and 0 bases respectively, with 9 bases between them. The CDR3 has 15 amino acids. CDR1 and CDR2 from the germline V gene are SGHAT and FQNNGV. The CDR3 nucleotides are TGTGCCAGCAGCTTAGGTGGACAGATGAACACTGAAGCTTTCTTT. It is translated as CASSLGGQMNTEAFF.

This clonotype was recorded at least ten times. The chain has TRBV6-1 and TRBJ2-7; tentatively, D is TRBD1 (6 bases). The germline V gene encodes CDR1 MNHNS and CDR2 SASEGT. This CDR3 has 14 residues. Trimming took off 6 bases at V and 0 bases at J, with 12 bases between the two ends. CDR3 bases: TGTGCCAGCAGAACCGACAGGAGCTCCTACGAGCAGTACTTC. This sequence encodes CASRTDRSSYEQYF.

The chain employs TRBV18 and TRBJ1-2; D is ambiguous. V was pared by 3 bases and J by 5 bases, with 16 bases between. The CDR3 has 15 residues. Per the germline V gene, CDR1 is KGHSH and CDR2 is LQKENI. CDR3 sequence: CASSPPDAGGYGYTF. The CDR3 coding sequence is TGTGCCAGCTCACCCCCTGATGCGGGAGGATATGGCTACACCTTC.

This clonotype was seen many times. The gene calls are TRBV7-2 and TRBJ1-1, with TRBD1 matching 7 bases. Germline V CDR1 and CDR2: SGHTA, FQGNSA. This CDR3 comprises 13 residues. The junction had 9 bases not matched to a gene; V was cut back by 3 bases and J by 11 bases. The CDR3 nucleotides read TGTGCCAGCAGCTTTATTTGGACAGGTGGTGCTTTCTTT. Translated, it gives CASSFIWTGGAFF.

This clonotype was counted a few times. A much more abundant neighbour one base away suggests this may be a read error. The chain combines TRBV5-4 with TRBJ2-5; D may be TRBD2 (6 bases). This CDR3 region has 13 residues. Trimming left V 1 base short and J 3 bases short, with 7 bases between. Germline assignment: CDR1 SGHNT and CDR2 YYREEE (reference sequence). CDR3 sequence: CASSLSSEETQYF. The CDR3 DNA follows: TGTGCCAGCAGCTTGTCTAGCGAAGAGACCCAGTACTTC. Complete variable domain (other parts from reference TRBV5-4 and TRBJ2-5): ETGVTQSPTHLIKTRGQQVTLRCSSQSGHNTVSWYQQALGQGPQFIFQYYREEENGRGNFPPRFSGLQFPNYSSELNVNALELDDSALYLCASSLSSEETQYFGPGTRLLVL.

This clonotype was counted many times. This chain joins TRBV6-1 and TRBJ1-4, with 7 bases lining up with TRBD1. The CDR3 sequence is 14 residues long. Per germline, CDR1 MNHNS and CDR2 SASEGT. After removal of 6 bases from V and 3 bases from J, the junction contained 4 bases not matched to a gene. The CDR3 sequence is CASRRGQSNEKLFF. CDR3 coding DNA: TGTGCCAGCAGGCGGGGACAGTCTAATGAAAAACTGTTTTTT.

This clonotype appeared a few times. The CDR3 nucleotides are TGCGCCAGCAGCCAGAGGGAAGGTGGAAACACCATATATTTT. It is translated as CASSQREGGNTIYF. This rearrangement joins TRBV4-1 to TRBJ1-3; D is ambiguous. CDR1 is MGHRA and CDR2 is YSYEKL in the germline V gene. V gave up 3 bases and J gave up 3 bases, with 9 bases separating them. CDR3 length equals 14 residues.

On this clonotype: A read error may account for a junction end that differs from germline. In nucleotides, the CDR3 is TGCGCCAGCAGCCAGATAGACCTCCCCACCTATAATTCACCCCTCCACTTT. Translated, it gives CASSQIDLPTYNSPLHF. The genes are TRBV7-3 and TRBJ1-6; D is ambiguous. The CDR3 sequence is 17 residues long. Germline assignment: CDR1 SGHTA and CDR2 FQGTGA.

This clonotype has at least ten counts. The chain recombines TRBV20-1 with TRBJ2-1, with TRBD1 matching over 8 bases. Trimming took 0 bases from V and 6 from J; bases not matched to a gene: 10. Germline loops: CDR1 DFQATT, CDR2 SNEGSKA (reference sequence). The CDR3 loop spans 16 amino acids. CDR3 region: CSARDRTGRFLNEQFF. The CDR3 DNA reads as TGCAGTGCTAGAGATCGGACAGGGAGATTCCTCAATGAGCAGTTCTTC.

J is TRBJ2-5 and V is TRBV11-3; 8 bases are a match to TRBD1. Germline-derived CDR1 and CDR2 are SGHNT and YENEEA. This CDR3 has 13 residues. Germline trimming cut 8 bases from V and 0 bases from J; bases unmatched to any gene: 2. This CDR3 reads CASGDRYQETQYF. The CDR3 region has the DNA TGTGCCAGCGGGGACAGGTACCAAGAGACCCAGTACTTC.

This clonotype was counted a few times. V usage is TRBV5-1 and J usage is TRBJ1-3, with a possible D match to TRBD1 (6 bases). Germline V gives CDR1 SGHRS, CDR2 YFSETQ. Trimming took 5 bases from V and 2 from J, leaving 11 bases between them. The CDR3 has 14 amino acids. For the CDR3, the DNA is TGCGCCAGCAGTACAGGGTCGACTGGAAACACCATATATTTT. This encodes CASSTGSTGNTIYF.

This clonotype was counted at least ten times. The chain joins TRBV28 to TRBJ2-3, with D maybe TRBD2 (6 bases). V dropped 2 bases and J dropped 0 bases, with 12 bases sitting between them. The CDR3 contains 16 residues. Germline V gives CDR1 MDHEN, CDR2 SYDVKM. This CDR3 is CASSLGPGLSTDTQYF. DNA of the CDR3: TGTGCCAGCAGTTTAGGGCCGGGACTTAGCACAGATACGCAGTATTTT.

This clonotype was observed at least ten times. The V call is TRBV28, the J call TRBJ2-7, with 9 positions matching TRBD1. V was clipped by 6 bases and J by 2 bases; unmatched bases: 8. Germline CDR1 and CDR2: MDHEN and SYDVKM. CDR3 length: 15 amino acids. DNA for the CDR3: TGTGCCAGCAGACAAGTACAGGGGGCGACCTACGAGCAGTACTTC. Translated: CASRQVQGATYEQYF. The full variable domain, in which reference TRBV28 and TRBJ2-7 provide the parts outside the CDR3, is DVKVTQSSRYLVKRTGEKVFLECVQDMDHENMFWYRQDPGLGLRLIYFSYDVKMKEKGDIPEGYSVSREKKERFSLILESASTNQTSMYLCASRQVQGATYEQYFGPGTRLTVT.

This clonotype was seen at least ten times. The V call is TRBV11-2, the J call TRBJ2-7; TRBD1 might be the D (6 bases). CDR3 length: 13 residues. Germline values: CDR1 SGHAT, CDR2 FQNNGV. V was pared by 5 bases and J by 6 bases, with 14 bases between. CDR3 amino acids: CASSPQTGSEQYF. The CDR3 DNA sequence: TGTGCCAGCAGCCCCCAGACAGGAAGCGAGCAGTACTTC. Based on the CDR3 plus reference TRBV11-2 and TRBJ2-7, the full variable domain is EAGVAQSPRYKIIEKRQSVAFWCNPISGHATLYWYQQILGQGPKLLIQFQNNGVVDDSQLPKDRFSAERLKGVDSTLKIQPAKLEDSAVYLCASSPQTGSEQYFGPGTRLTVT.

This clonotype was observed many times. The chain employs TRBV7-2 and TRBJ2-7; D may be TRBD1 or TRBD2 (5 bases each). The length of the CDR3 is 13 residues. V gave up 2 bases and J gave up 5 bases, with 10 bases separating them. CDR1 is SGHTA, CDR2 FQGNSA, per germline. The CDR3 DNA follows: TGTGCCAGCAGCTTACAGGGTAGCGACGAGCAGTACTTC. This gives the protein CASSLQGSDEQYF.

This clonotype has at least ten counts. CDR3 sequence reads: CASRGDSPLAFF. The DNA for the CDR3 is TGTGCCAGCAGGGGGGACTCTCCCCTGGCTTTCTTT. The chain couples TRBV12-3 or TRBV12-4 to TRBJ1-1; D perhaps matches TRBD1 (5 bases). CDR3 length equals 12 residues. Trimming took 6 bases from V and 11 from J, leaving 16 bases between them.

This clonotype was seen at least ten times. Written as DNA, the CDR3 is TGCAGTGCTAGAGATGGGGCGGGGGGTGAGACCCAGTACTTC. Translated: CSARDGAGGETQYF. The chain is built from TRBV20-1 and TRBJ2-5; 8 nucleotides align to TRBD2. Per germline, CDR1 DFQATT and CDR2 SNEGSKA (reference sequence). The trim removed 0 bases at V and 5 bases at J, leaving 5 bases unmatched. The CDR3 has 14 residues.

The gene calls are TRBV5-5 and TRBJ2-1, with D perhaps matching TRBD2 (5 bases). From germline, CDR1 is SGHKS and CDR2 YYEKEE (reference sequence). V lost 5 bases, J lost 4 bases, and 19 bases lay in between. This CDR3 contains 16 residues. The CDR3 loop reads CASSPRGEITYNEQFF. The CDR3 DNA sequence: TGTGCCAGCAGTCCCCGGGGTGAAATAACTTACAATGAGCAGTTCTTC.